Listed below are T cell receptor beta chains from one sample, sequenced in a study of CD8 T cells in Susac syndrome. TCRdb redid the calling of the immunoSEQ multiplex PCR reads with MiXCR, one entry per CDR3 protein. The data contain some 48,000 distinct CDR3 sequences, 85% to 95% of them singletons. Sequences were obtained from CD8+ T cells from PBMCs. These receptors all stem from a human donor in good health. The conserved cysteine and the conserved F or W are not part of the CDR3 here.

TRBJ2-1	TRBV7-8	ASSIWEGNSYNEQF
TRBJ2-2	TRBV7-9	ASSSPEPPEHTGELF
TRBJ2-7	TRBV27	ASSPLGAAAEQY
TRBJ2-7	TRBV27	ASKSLSLAEQY
TRBJ2-1	TRBV20-1	SARDLAGVLYNEQF
TRBJ2-1	TRBV3-1	ASRSSLGGEQF
TRBJ2-2	TRBV5-1	ASSFRLPTRGELF
TRBJ2-2	TRBV10-3	AINTLGLARTGELF
TRBJ2-5	TRBV4-1	ASSQDSGGQETQY
TRBJ2-5	TRBV25-1	ASSEVRDRVGETQY
TRBJ2-7	TRBV7-9	ASSLAGSPVEQY
TRBJ1-2	TRBV10-3	AISDPQSTNYGYT
TRBJ2-1	TRBV5-4	ASSHLAGGPYNEQF
TRBJ2-1	TRBV4-2	ASSLLAGDGDEQF
TRBJ2-7	TRBV19	ASSLHIAVYEQY
TRBJ2-1	TRBV27	ASSRLWAGGPGSNEQF
TRBJ2-1	TRBV5-4	ASSLGTSGSGEQF
TRBJ2-7	TRBV11-2	ASSFAPGTIYEQY
TRBJ1-1	TRBV20-1	SARDRGKGANTEAF
TRBJ2-7	TRBV6-5	ASSYSSSGSYEQY
TRBJ2-1	TRBV6-2/TRBV6-3	ASSYVGTGDNEQF
TRBJ2-1	TRBV19	ASSISRSGGSYNEQF
TRBJ2-7	TRBV6-5	ASSYSPGQPSSYEQY
TRBJ2-5	TRBV7-2	ASSFAAGQETQY
TRBJ2-5	TRBV6-2/TRBV6-3	ASSSEGTSGETQY
TRBJ2-3	TRBV7-8	ASSFLADFRTDTQY
TRBJ1-2	TRBV6-5	ASTPGQGVYGYT
TRBJ2-1	TRBV7-9	ASSRSTSGAYNEQF
TRBJ1-1	TRBV7-9	ASSYRPDSLNTEAF
TRBJ2-6	TRBV11-2	ASSLQLHTGANVLT
TRBJ2-7	TRBV7-9	ASSLDPGTGETNEQY
TRBJ1-3	TRBV30	AWRPGSGNTIY
TRBJ1-2	TRBV27	ASRVDSNYGYT